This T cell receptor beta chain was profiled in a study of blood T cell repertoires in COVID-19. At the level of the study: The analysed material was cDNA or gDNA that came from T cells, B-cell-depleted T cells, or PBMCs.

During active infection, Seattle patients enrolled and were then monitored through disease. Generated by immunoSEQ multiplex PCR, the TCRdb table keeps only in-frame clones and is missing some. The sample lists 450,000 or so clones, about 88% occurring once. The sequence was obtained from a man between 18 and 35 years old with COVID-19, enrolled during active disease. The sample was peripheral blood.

CDR3: CAVRRSGGPGDTQYF. CDR3 sequence (DNA): TGCGCCGTCCGGCGTAGCGGGGGGCCAGGGGATACGCAGTATTTT. The J gene is TRBJ2-3, the V gene TRBV5-1; 10 bases line up with TRBD2. V lost 10 bases, J lost 6 bases, and 14 bases stayed unmatched. CDR3 length equals 15 residues. Germline assignment: CDR1 SGHRS and CDR2 YFSETQ.